What follows are 2 T cell receptor beta chains derived from one specimen sequenced in a study of T cell repertoires in cytomegalovirus infection. TCRdb processed the reads anew with MiXCR; each CDR3 protein has one entry. The sample has about 350,000 distinct CDR3 sequences, about 34% seen once. No antigen is known for these receptors. This specimen consisted of cultured PBMCs, obtained from culture after CMV antigen stimulation. The receptors stem from a human donor in good health (CMV status not recorded). Some clones in this sample may be carry-over from other donors' samples.

The chain employs TRBV6-5 and TRBJ1-5; 7 bases agree with TRBD1. In germline, CDR1 is MNHEY, CDR2 SVGAGI. This CDR3 is 16 amino acids long. With 6 bases clipped from V and 0 bases from J, the junction kept 8 bases outside the gene matches. CDR3 DNA: TGTGCCAGCAGACTAGGGGACAGAATTAGCAATCAGCCCCAGCATTTT. It codes for CASRLGDRISNQPQHF.

A few counts support this clonotype. The chain carries TRBV5-4 and TRBJ2-7, with TRBD1 identical over 9 bases. From germline, CDR1 is SGHNT and CDR2 YYREEE (reference sequence). V lost 3 bases, J lost 4 bases, and 5 bases stayed unmatched. This CDR3 contains 14 residues. DNA for the CDR3: TGTGCCAGCAGCTCGGGACAGGGCCTTTACGAGCAGTACTTC. Translated: CASSSGQGLYEQYF.